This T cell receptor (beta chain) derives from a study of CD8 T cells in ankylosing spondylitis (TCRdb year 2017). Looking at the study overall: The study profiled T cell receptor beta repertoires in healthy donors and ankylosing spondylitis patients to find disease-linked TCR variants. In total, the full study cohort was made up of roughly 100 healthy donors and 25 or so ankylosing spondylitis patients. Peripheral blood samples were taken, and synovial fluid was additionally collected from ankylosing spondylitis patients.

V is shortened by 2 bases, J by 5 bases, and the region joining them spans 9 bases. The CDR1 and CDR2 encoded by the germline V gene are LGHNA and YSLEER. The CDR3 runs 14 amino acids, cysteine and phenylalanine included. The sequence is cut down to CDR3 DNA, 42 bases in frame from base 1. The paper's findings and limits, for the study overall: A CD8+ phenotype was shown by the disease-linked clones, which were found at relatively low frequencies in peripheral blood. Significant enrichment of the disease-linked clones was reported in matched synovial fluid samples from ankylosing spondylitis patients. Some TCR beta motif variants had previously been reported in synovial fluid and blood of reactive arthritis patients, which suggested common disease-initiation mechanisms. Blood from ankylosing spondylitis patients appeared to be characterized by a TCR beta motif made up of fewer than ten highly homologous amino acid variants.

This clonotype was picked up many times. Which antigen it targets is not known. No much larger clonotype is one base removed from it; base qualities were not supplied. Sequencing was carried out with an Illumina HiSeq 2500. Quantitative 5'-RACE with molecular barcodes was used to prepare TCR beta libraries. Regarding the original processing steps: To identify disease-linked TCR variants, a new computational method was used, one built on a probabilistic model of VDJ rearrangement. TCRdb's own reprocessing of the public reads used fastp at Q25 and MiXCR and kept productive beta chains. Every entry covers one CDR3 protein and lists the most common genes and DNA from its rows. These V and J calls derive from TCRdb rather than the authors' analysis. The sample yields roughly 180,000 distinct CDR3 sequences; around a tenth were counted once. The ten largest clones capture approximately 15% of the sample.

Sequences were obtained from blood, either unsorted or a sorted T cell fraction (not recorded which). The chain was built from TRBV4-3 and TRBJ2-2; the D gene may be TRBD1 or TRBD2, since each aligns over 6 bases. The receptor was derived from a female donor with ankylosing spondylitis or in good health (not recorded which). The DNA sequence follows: TGCGCCAGCAGCCAAAGGGGGGATACCGGGGAGCTGTTTTTT. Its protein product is CASSQRGDTGELFF.